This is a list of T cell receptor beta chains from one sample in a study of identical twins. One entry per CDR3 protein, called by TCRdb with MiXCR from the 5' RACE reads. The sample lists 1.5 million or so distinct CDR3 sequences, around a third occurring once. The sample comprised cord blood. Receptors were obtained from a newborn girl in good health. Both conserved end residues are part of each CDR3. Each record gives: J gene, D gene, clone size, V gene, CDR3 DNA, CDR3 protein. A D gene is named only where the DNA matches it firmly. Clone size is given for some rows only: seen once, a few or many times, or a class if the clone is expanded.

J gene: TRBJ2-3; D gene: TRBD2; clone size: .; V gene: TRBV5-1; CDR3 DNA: TGCGCCAGCAGCTTGGTTGTTGGGACTAGCGGACCCACAGATACGCAGTATTTT; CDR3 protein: CASSLVVGTSGPTDTQYF
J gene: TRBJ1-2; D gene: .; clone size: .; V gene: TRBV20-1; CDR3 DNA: TGCAGTGCTAGAGATGTCGGCAGGGCTAGTTATGGCTACACCTTC; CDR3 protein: CSARDVGRASYGYTF
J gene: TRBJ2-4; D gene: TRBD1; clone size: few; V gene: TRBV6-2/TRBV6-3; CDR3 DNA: TGTGCCAGCAGTTACTCACTCGGGACAGGACTAGCCAAAAACATTCAGTACTTC; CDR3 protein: CASSYSLGTGLAKNIQYF
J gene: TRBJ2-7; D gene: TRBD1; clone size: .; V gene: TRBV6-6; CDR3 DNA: TGTGCCAGCAGCTCGGGGACAGGGTACACCTACGAGCAGTACTTC; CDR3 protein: CASSSGTGYTYEQYF
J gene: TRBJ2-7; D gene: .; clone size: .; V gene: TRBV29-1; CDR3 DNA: TGCAGCGTTGTTCCCGGGAGAGGAAATGAGCAGTACTTC; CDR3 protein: CSVVPGRGNEQYF
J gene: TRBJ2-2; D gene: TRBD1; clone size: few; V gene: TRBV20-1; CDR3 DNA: TGCAGTGCTAGTAGCCAGGAACAGGGGGCCGGGGAGCTGTTTTTT; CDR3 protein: CSASSQEQGAGELFF
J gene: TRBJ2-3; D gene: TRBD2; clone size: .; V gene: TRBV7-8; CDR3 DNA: TGTGCCAGCAGATCGGCCCCGGGACTACCTAACACAGATACGCAGTATTTT; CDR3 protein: CASRSAPGLPNTDTQYF
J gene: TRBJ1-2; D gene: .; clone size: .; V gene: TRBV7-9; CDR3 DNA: TGTGCCTCGGCCAGGGGCAGGGGAGGTAACTATGGCTACACCTTC; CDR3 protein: CASARGRGGNYGYTF
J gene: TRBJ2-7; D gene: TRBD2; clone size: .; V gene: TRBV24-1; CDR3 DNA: TGTGCCACCAGTGTGACTAGCGGGGGGGCCGAGTCCTACGAGCAGTACTTC; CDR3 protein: CATSVTSGGAESYEQYF
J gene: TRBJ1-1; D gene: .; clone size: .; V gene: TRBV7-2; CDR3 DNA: TGTGCCAGCAGCTTAGCGACCCGGGGGGGATTTCCGAACACTGAAGCTTTCTTT; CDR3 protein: CASSLATRGGFPNTEAFF
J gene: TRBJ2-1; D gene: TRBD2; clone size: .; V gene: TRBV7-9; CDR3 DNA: TGTGCCAGCAGCCCCCATTGGACTAGCGGCTCCTACAATGAGCAGTTCTTC; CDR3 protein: CASSPHWTSGSYNEQFF
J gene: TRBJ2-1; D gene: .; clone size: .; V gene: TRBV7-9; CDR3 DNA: TGTGCCAGTCGGACGGGAAGGAATGAGCAGTTCTTC; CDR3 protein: CASRTGRNEQFF
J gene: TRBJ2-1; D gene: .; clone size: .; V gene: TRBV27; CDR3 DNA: TGTGCCAGCAGTTTAGTCGGGGGGCGCAATGAGCAGTTCTTC; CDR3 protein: CASSLVGGRNEQFF
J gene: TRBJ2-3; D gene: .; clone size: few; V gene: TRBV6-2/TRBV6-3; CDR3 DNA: TGTGCCAGCAGTTACGGGAAGGGGAGGGATACGCAGTATTTT; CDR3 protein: CASSYGKGRDTQYF
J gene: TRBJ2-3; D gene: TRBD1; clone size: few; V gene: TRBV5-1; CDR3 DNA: TGCGCCAGCAGCTTGGAACCCCGGACAGGGTGGACAGATACGCAGTATTTT; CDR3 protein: CASSLEPRTGWTDTQYF
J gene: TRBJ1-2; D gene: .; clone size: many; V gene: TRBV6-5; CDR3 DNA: TGTGCCAGCAGTTACTCGGCAGGGCCTAACTATGGCTACACCTTC; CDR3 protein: CASSYSAGPNYGYTF
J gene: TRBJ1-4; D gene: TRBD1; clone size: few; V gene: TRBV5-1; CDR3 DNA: TGCGCCAGCAGCTCATCCGGACAGGGACATAATGAAAAACTGTTTTTT; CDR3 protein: CASSSSGQGHNEKLFF
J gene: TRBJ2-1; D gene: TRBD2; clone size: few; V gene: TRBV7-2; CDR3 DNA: TGTGCCAGCAGCTTTAGCGGGAGGGTTAGGGAGCAGTTCTTC; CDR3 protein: CASSFSGRVREQFF
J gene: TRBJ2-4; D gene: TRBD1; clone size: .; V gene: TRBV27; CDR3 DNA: TGTGCCAGCAGTTTAACCAGGGGGCGCTTCAACGAGCGGTACTTC; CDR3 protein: CASSLTRGRFNERYF
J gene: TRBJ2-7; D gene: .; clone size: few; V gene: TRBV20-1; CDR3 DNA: TGCCGTGCTAGAGTCTTCGGACAGAGCTCCTACGAGCAGTACTTC; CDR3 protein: CRARVFGQSSYEQYF
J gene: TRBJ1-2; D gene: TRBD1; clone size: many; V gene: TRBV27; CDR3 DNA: TGTGCCAGCAGTCCGGGACAGGGGGCTGGCTACACCTTC; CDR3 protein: CASSPGQGAGYTF
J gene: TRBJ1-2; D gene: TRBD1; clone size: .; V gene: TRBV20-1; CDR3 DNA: TGCAGTGCTCTCCCGGCCCTAGAGCCCGGGACAGCTAACTATGGCTACACCTTC; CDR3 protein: CSALPALEPGTANYGYTF
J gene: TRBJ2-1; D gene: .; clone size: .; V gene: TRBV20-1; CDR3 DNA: TGCAGTGCGGGGAAGCGGACCTTTTACAATGAGCAGTTCTTC; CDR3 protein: CSAGKRTFYNEQFF
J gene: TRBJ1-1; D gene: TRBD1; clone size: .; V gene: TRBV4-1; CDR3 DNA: TGCGCCAGCAGCCATAACAGGGGCCGGAACACTGAAGCTTTCTTT; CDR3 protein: CASSHNRGRNTEAFF
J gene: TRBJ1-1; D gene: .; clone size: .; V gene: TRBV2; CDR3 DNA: TGTGCCAGCAGGGCGGAGGGGGTAACGAACACTGAAGCTTTCTTT; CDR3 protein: CASRAEGVTNTEAFF
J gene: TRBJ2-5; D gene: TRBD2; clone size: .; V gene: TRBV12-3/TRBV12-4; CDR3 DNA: TGTGCCAGCACCCCCAGCGGGACTGAGACCCAGTACTTC; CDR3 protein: CASTPSGTETQYF
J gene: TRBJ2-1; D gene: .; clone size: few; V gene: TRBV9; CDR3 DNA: TGTGCCAGCACCCCACGGCCCCTCCATCTAAGCTCCTACAATGAGCAGTTCTTC; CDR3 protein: CASTPRPLHLSSYNEQFF
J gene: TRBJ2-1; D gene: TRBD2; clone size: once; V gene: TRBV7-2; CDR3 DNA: TGTGCCAGCAGCTTAGTACCGGGACTAGCGGGGGGAGAGACCCAGTTCTTC; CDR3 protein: CASSLVPGLAGGETQFF
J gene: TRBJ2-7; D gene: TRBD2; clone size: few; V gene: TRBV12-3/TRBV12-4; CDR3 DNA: TGTGCCAGCAGTCCCTCTAGCGGGGGGCAATACGAGCAGTACTTC; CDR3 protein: CASSPSSGGQYEQYF
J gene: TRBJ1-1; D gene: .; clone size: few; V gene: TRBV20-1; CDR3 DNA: TGCAGTGCTAGCGTTGACAGGGAAGCTTTCTTT; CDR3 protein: CSASVDREAFF